The rows below give T cell receptor beta chains drawn from one sample of a study of shared clonotypes between healthy human individuals. Libraries were prepared by immunoSEQ multiplex PCR; TCRdb keeps only in-frame clonotypes and omits some of them. The sample lists about 2.5 million clones; 85% to 95% were seen once. Sequenced material: naive CD4+ T cells from PBMCs. Every receptor here comes from a man aged 18 to 29 in good health. Some clones in this sample may be carry-over from other donors' samples. CDR3s include the opening cysteine and the closing phenylalanine or tryptophan. The D gene is left open where the match is weak. Only part of the rows carry a size: once, few, many, or a class if the clone is expanded.

D	V	J	size	CDR3	DNA
TRBD2	TRBV6-6	TRBJ2-3	NA	CASRRLAGSTDTQYF	TGTGCCAGCAGGAGACTAGCGGGGAGCACAGATACGCAGTATTTT
TRBD2	TRBV7-3	TRBJ2-3	NA	CASSSRLAGDTDTQYF	TGTGCCAGCAGCTCTCGACTAGCGGGAGACACAGATACGCAGTATTTT
TRBD1	TRBV7-2	TRBJ1-1	NA	CASSPDRGLTEAFF	TGTGCCAGCAGCCCGGACAGGGGGCTTACTGAAGCTTTCTTT
NA	TRBV30	TRBJ1-2	NA	CAWAQTLNYGYTF	TGTGCCTGGGCCCAAACCCTTAACTATGGCTACACCTTC
NA	TRBV4-1	TRBJ2-7	NA	CASSTRRSISEEQYF	TGCGCCAGCAGCACCCGACGGAGTATCTCGGAAGAGCAGTACTTC
NA	TRBV19	TRBJ2-2	NA	CASSTPGRNTGELFF	TGTGCCAGTAGTACGCCAGGACGAAACACCGGGGAGCTGTTTTTT
TRBD2	TRBV7-6	TRBJ2-3	NA	CASSLGASGSTDTQYF	TGTGCCAGCAGCTTAGGGGCTAGCGGAAGCACAGATACGCAGTATTTT
NA	TRBV27	TRBJ2-1	NA	CASSSIRGEQFF	TGTGCCAGCAGTTCGATTCGGGGTGAGCAGTTCTTC
TRBD1	TRBV5-1	TRBJ1-2	once	CASRQGDGYTF	TGCGCCAGCCGACAGGGTGACGGCTACACCTTC
NA	TRBV12-1	TRBJ2-7	NA	CASRQLYGQGKDEQYF	TGTGCCAGCAGACAACTTTATGGACAGGGAAAGGACGAGCAGTACTTC
NA	TRBV5-4	TRBJ1-3	NA	CASRLAGVDTIYF	TGTGCCAGCCGACTTGCAGGCGTCGACACCATATATTTT
TRBD2	TRBV10-2	TRBJ2-5	NA	CASMGAGEVETQYF	TGCGCCAGCATGGGCGCGGGAGAAGTGGAGACCCAGTACTTC
NA	TRBV10-1	TRBJ1-5	NA	CASSEFGNQPQHF	TGCGCCAGCAGTGAGTTTGGCAATCAGCCCCAGCATTTT
NA	TRBV4-1	TRBJ2-7	few	CASSHNQGTYEQYF	TGCGCCAGCAGCCATAACCAGGGTACCTACGAGCAGTACTTC
NA	TRBV6-6	TRBJ1-2	NA	CASSQGVAGYGYTF	TGTGCCAGCAGCCAAGGGGTCGCAGGTTATGGCTACACCTTC
NA	TRBV28	TRBJ1-2	NA	CASSLLGAGGYTF	TGTGCCAGCAGTTTGCTGGGGGCGGGGGGCTACACCTTC
NA	TRBV2	TRBJ1-1	few	CASSGGVGEAFF	TGTGCCAGCAGTGGGGGGGTTGGTGAAGCTTTCTTT
NA	TRBV15	TRBJ2-3	NA	CATSRAVGTEFTDTQYF	TGTGCCACCAGCAGAGCCGTGGGGACGGAGTTCACAGATACGCAGTATTTT
NA	TRBV28	TRBJ2-7	NA	CASSKGGNYEQYF	TGTGCCAGCAGTAAGGGGGGAAACTACGAGCAGTACTTC
NA	TRBV28	TRBJ1-3	NA	CASRNRGALGNTIYF	TGTGCCAGCAGGAACCGGGGGGCGCTTGGAAACACCATATATTTT
NA	TRBV5-1	TRBJ1-5	NA	CASSLTGSGSNQPQHF	TGCGCCAGCAGCTTGACAGGGTCTGGTAGCAATCAGCCCCAGCATTTT
NA	TRBV30	TRBJ1-2	NA	CAWAGTSAGHGYTF	TGTGCCTGGGCCGGGACGTCCGCGGGCCATGGCTACACCTTC
NA	TRBV11-2	TRBJ2-5	NA	CASSSGPQETQYF	TGTGCCAGCAGCTCCGGGCCTCAAGAGACCCAGTACTTC
TRBD2	TRBV5-1	TRBJ2-5	NA	CASSLSSGRIGETQYF	TGCGCCAGCAGCTTATCTAGCGGGAGGATAGGAGAGACCCAGTACTTC
NA	TRBV5-4	TRBJ1-6	NA	CASSLDRYNSPLHF	TGTGCCAGCAGCTTGGACAGATATAATTCACCCCTCCACTTT
TRBD2	TRBV7-3	TRBJ2-1	NA	CASSPGGRGNEQFF	TGTGCCAGCAGCCCGGGCGGGAGAGGGAATGAGCAGTTCTTC
NA	TRBV5-4	TRBJ2-5	NA	CASTPAPMAGAETQYF	TGTGCCAGCACCCCCGCCCCCATGGCGGGGGCAGAGACCCAGTACTTC
TRBD1	TRBV29-1	TRBJ2-3	NA	CSVRQGSTDTQYF	TGCAGCGTCCGACAGGGCAGCACAGATACGCAGTATTTT
TRBD1	TRBV5-1	TRBJ1-1	few	CASSLGDRVDAFF	TGCGCCAGCAGCTTGGGGGACAGGGTTGATGCTTTCTTT
NA	TRBV7-6	TRBJ1-6	once	CASSLAATGNSPLHF	TGTGCCAGCAGCTTAGCGGCCACTGGGAATTCACCCCTCCACTTT
NA	TRBV7-2	TRBJ2-7	NA	CASSLSHLQYEQYF	TGTGCCAGCAGCTTATCGCACCTCCAATACGAGCAGTACTTC
TRBD1	TRBV6-5	TRBJ1-5	NA	CASSFTAGGNQPQHF	TGTGCCAGCAGTTTCACGGCAGGGGGGAATCAGCCCCAGCATTTT
NA	TRBV19	TRBJ1-2	NA	CASSLYNGGYTF	TGTGCCAGTAGTCTGTACAACGGAGGCTACACCTTC
TRBD2	TRBV7-2	TRBJ2-1	NA	CASSLVGSGSYSNEQFF	TGTGCCAGCAGCCTAGTTGGTAGCGGGAGCTATTCCAATGAGCAGTTCTTC
NA	TRBV5-1	TRBJ1-4	NA	CASSQMAGGEKLFF	TGCGCCAGCAGTCAAATGGCGGGCGGTGAAAAACTGTTTTTT
TRBD2	TRBV19	TRBJ2-2	NA	CASRRVLAGVTGELFF	TGTGCCAGTAGGAGAGTACTAGCGGGAGTCACCGGGGAGCTGTTTTTT
NA	TRBV28	TRBJ1-2	NA	CASSSGNYGYTF	TGTGCCAGCAGTTCGGGGAACTATGGCTACACCTTC
TRBD2	TRBV6-5	TRBJ2-7	NA	CASSSSGRSYEQYF	TGTGCCAGCAGTTCTAGCGGGAGGTCGTACGAGCAGTACTTC
TRBD2	TRBV11-2	TRBJ2-1	NA	CASSTLAGRYNEQFF	TGTGCCAGCAGCACTCTAGCGGGACGCTACAATGAGCAGTTCTTC
NA	TRBV9	TRBJ1-1	NA	CASSEVTLAAEAFF	TGTGCCAGCAGCGAGGTAACCCTTGCGGCTGAAGCTTTCTTT
TRBD2	TRBV12-5	TRBJ2-7	NA	CASAVGGAYEQYF	TGTGCTAGTGCGGTCGGGGGGGCCTACGAGCAGTACTTC
NA	TRBV28	TRBJ1-2	NA	CASSLRSGATNYGYTF	TGTGCCAGCAGTTTAAGGTCAGGGGCGACTAACTATGGCTACACCTTC
TRBD1	TRBV30	TRBJ1-4	NA	CAWRGDRGNEKLFF	TGTGCCTGGAGGGGTGACAGGGGGAATGAAAAACTGTTTTTT
NA	TRBV6-1	TRBJ2-7	NA	CASRMEGGPYEQYF	TGTGCCAGCAGGATGGAGGGCGGACCCTACGAGCAGTACTTC
TRBD2	TRBV28	TRBJ2-7	NA	CATGTSGRYEQYF	TGTGCCACCGGGACTAGCGGGAGGTACGAGCAGTACTTC
NA	TRBV27	TRBJ1-1	NA	CASSFWGLRNTEAFF	TGTGCCAGCAGTTTTTGGGGGTTGAGGAACACTGAAGCTTTCTTT
NA	TRBV6-6	TRBJ1-3	NA	CASSPAAGNTIYF	TGTGCCAGCAGTCCGGCCGCGGGAAACACCATATATTTT
TRBD1	TRBV7-8	TRBJ2-7	NA	CASNPIRDRGFHEQYF	TGTGCCAGCAACCCTATCCGGGACAGGGGTTTCCACGAGCAGTACTTC
NA	TRBV5-1	TRBJ1-3	NA	CASSLAGTGNTIYF	TGCGCCAGCAGCTTGGCAGGTACTGGAAACACCATATATTTT
NA	TRBV6-1	TRBJ1-2	few	CASSEEASYGYTF	TGTGCCAGCAGTGAAGAGGCGAGCTATGGCTACACCTTC
NA	TRBV18	TRBJ1-5	NA	CASSAGTGSPSNQPQHF	TGTGCCAGCTCGGCCGGCACAGGGAGTCCTAGCAATCAGCCCCAGCATTTT
TRBD1	TRBV30	TRBJ2-5	NA	CAWAFRTGGGETQYF	TGTGCCTGGGCCTTCCGGACAGGGGGGGGAGAGACCCAGTACTTC
TRBD1	TRBV7-8	TRBJ1-2	NA	CASSPLGQGGYGYTF	TGTGCCAGCAGCCCCCTGGGACAGGGGGGCTATGGCTACACCTTC